The 28 T cell receptor beta chains in this list originate from one sample, sequenced in a study of Tregs in tolerant kidney transplant recipients. The method was immunoSEQ multiplex PCR; TCRdb's version includes in-frame clones alone and lacks a portion of them. The sample totals about 30,000 clones; its top ten clones hold approximately 14%. The specimen was CD8+ T cells from blood, collected before the transplant. The receptor source for this set is a human donor who received a combined kidney and bone marrow transplant.

With respect to this clone: The sequence runs out 3 residues before the end of the CDR3; the remainder is reconstructed from the germline J gene. The chain employs TRBV4-2 and TRBJ2-1, with 10 bases that match TRBD2. J lost 3 bases, V lost 4 bases, and 18 bases had no gene match. The CDR3 has 20 residues. CDR1 and CDR2 (germline): LGHNA, YNFKEQ. This CDR3 is CASSLLAGGVQGGSYNEQFF. The sequenced part of the CDR3 DNA is TGTGCCAGCAGCCTCTTAGCGGGAGGCGTACAGGGAGGCAGCTACAATGAG.

The covered CDR3 bases are TGCGCCAGCAGCTCCGTCACTAGCGGGAGTAAGTTGGGGTCCCATAATGAG. The encoded protein is CASSSVTSGSKLGSHNE. The entire CDR3 protein reads CASSSVTSGSKLGSHNEQFF. The V and J genes are TRBV5-1 and TRBJ2-1; TRBD2 matches at 11 bases. The read is 3 residues too short to cover the CDR3 end, so that end is filled in from the germline J gene. CDR3 size: 20 residues. V trimming: 3 bases; J trimming: 7 bases; junction bases outside the gene matches: 21. Germline V gene lookup returns CDR1 SGHRS and CDR2 YFSETQ.

To note about this clone: The missing CDR3 end, 3 residues past where the read stops, is filled in from the germline J gene. The genes are TRBV6-2 or TRBV6-3 and TRBJ2-1; no firm D call. Germline assignment: CDR1 MNHEY and CDR2 SVGEGT. The CDR3 has 15 amino acids. V was trimmed by 6 bases and J by 2 bases, leaving 14 bases between them. The CDR3 reads CASRSLFITYNEQFF. The CDR3 DNA, read in part, is TGTGCCAGCAGATCCCTCTTTATAACCTACAATGAG.

CDR3 amino acids: CASSERQGWEDEQFF. The CDR3 bases that were read are TGTGCCAGCAGTGAACGACAGGGTTGGGAAGATGAG. The chain links TRBV6-1 to TRBJ2-1; 7 nucleotides match TRBD1. The read ends 3 residues early relative to the CDR3; the germline J gene fills the gap. In germline, CDR1 is MNHNS, CDR2 SASEGT. With V trimmed by 2 bases and J by 8 bases, 9 bases remained unmatched. The CDR3 is made up of 15 amino acids.

Note on this clone: The read ends 3 residues before the CDR3 terminus; that terminus is restored from the germline J gene. V gene TRBV6-1 combines with J gene TRBJ2-7; TRBD2 matches at 7 bases. The junction had 4 bases not matched to a gene; V was cut back by 4 bases and J by 4 bases. Germline-derived CDR1 and CDR2 are MNHNS and SASEGT. The CDR3 totals 13 residues. CDR3 bases read: TGTGCCAGCAGTGGCGGGAGTGGTTACGAG. Its protein is CASSGGSGYE. The complete CDR3 reads CASSGGSGYEQYF.

As to this clone: Coverage ceases 3 residues before the CDR3 finishes, and the germline J gene fills in the end. The chain links TRBV29-1 to TRBJ2-5, with D possibly being TRBD1 (8 bases). From germline, CDR1 is SQVTM and CDR2 ANQGSEA. Trimming took 0 bases from V and 5 from J, leaving 16 bases between them. The CDR3 extends over 15 amino acids. CDR3 region: CSVEDQQGEGETQYF. CDR3 bases read: TGCAGCGTTGAAGACCAACAGGGGGAGGGTGAGACC.

About this clone: Read coverage stops 3 residues before the CDR3 terminus; the germline J gene supplies the remainder. V usage is TRBV20-1 and J usage is TRBJ1-3, with no clear D. The CDR3 runs 13 residues. Germline-derived CDR1 and CDR2 are DFQATT and SNEGSKA (reference sequence). The ends were cut back, 0 bases at V and 5 bases at J, with 8 bases in the middle. The CDR3 region is CSARDTPRNTIYF. CDR3 DNA (partial): TGCAGTGCTAGAGACACACCACGAAACACC.

Remarks on this clone: The read ends 3 residues before the CDR3 terminus; that terminus is restored from the germline J gene. This sequence joins TRBV6-2 or TRBV6-3 and TRBJ2-1; D is perhaps TRBD2 (5 bases). This CDR3 is 15 amino acids long. Deletions cut 4 bases from V and 5 bases from J, with 15 bases between. Germline assignment: CDR1 MNHEY and CDR2 SVGEGT. CDR3 in amino acids: CASSLWVATHNEQFF. CDR3 DNA (partial): TGTGCCAGCAGTTTATGGGTAGCGACGCACAATGAG.

On this clone: The CDR3 is cut off 3 residues early in the read; its end comes from the germline J gene. The chain combines TRBV20-1 with TRBJ2-4, with D perhaps given as TRBD1 or TRBD2 (5 bases each). CDR1 is DFQATT and CDR2 is SNEGSKA in the germline V gene (reference sequence). The CDR3 has 15 residues. The V gene lost 3 bases and the J gene lost 0 bases, with 12 bases spanning the gap. The DNA read from the CDR3 is TGCAGTGCTAGCGAGGGGTTTACAGCCAAAAACATT. This gives the protein CSASEGFTAKNI. The CDR3 reads in full as CSASEGFTAKNIQYF.

Regarding this clone: The read ends 3 residues before the CDR3 terminus; that terminus is restored from the germline J gene. The gene calls are TRBV28 and TRBJ2-1; TRBD2 might be the D (5 bases). There are 12 residues in the CDR3. V was cut by 6 bases and J by 6 bases, with 9 bases left in between. Germline V CDR1 and CDR2: MDHEN, SYDVKM. CDR3 DNA, as far as it was read: TGTGCCAGCAGCCCGGGGTTCAATGAG. As protein: CASSPGFNE. The whole CDR3 sequence reads CASSPGFNEQFF.

A note on this clone: From the germline J gene comes the end of the CDR3, since the read stops 3 residues before it. V gene TRBV7-3 combines with J gene TRBJ2-1; TRBD1 matches 7 bases. V shed 2 bases, J shed 8 bases, and the junction held 6 bases outside the gene matches. This CDR3 is 14 amino acids long. CDR1 SGHTA and CDR2 FQGTGA come from the germline V gene. The sequenced part of the CDR3 DNA is TGTGCCAGCAGCTTATCAGGGGGAATCGATGAG. Translated: CASSLSGGIDE. The complete CDR3 protein is CASSLSGGIDEQFF.

In the case of this clone: Sequencing ends 3 residues short of the CDR3 end; the germline J gene provides the rest. The chain joins TRBV7-6 to TRBJ2-1; D is unresolved. Trimming pared 0 bases from V and 0 bases from J, leaving 3 bases between. The CDR3 runs to 14 residues. Germline V lookup: CDR1 SGHVS, CDR2 FNYEAQ. The chain's CDR3 is CASSLAGSYNEQFF. The sequenced part of the CDR3 DNA is TGTGCCAGCAGCTTAGCAGGCTCCTACAATGAG.

About this clone itself: The CDR3 end falls 3 residues outside the read, so it is completed with the germline J gene. The chain employs TRBV5-6 and TRBJ2-7, with 7 bases fitting TRBD1. Trimming took 4 bases from V and 4 from J; bases not matched to a gene: 5. CDR3 length: 13 amino acids. Germline CDR1 and CDR2: SGHDT and YYEEEE. This CDR3 is CASSPGQIYEQYF. The part of the CDR3 DNA that was read is TGTGCCAGCAGCCCGGGACAGATATACGAG.

Notes on this clone: Sequencing ends 3 residues short of the CDR3 end; the germline J gene provides the rest. This sequence joins TRBV19 and TRBJ2-7; D is possibly TRBD1 (6 bases). Germline V lookup: CDR1 LNHDA, CDR2 SQIVND (reference sequence). With 1 base removed from V and 1 base from J, the gap between germline ends came to 8 bases. CDR3 length equals 14 residues. The CDR3 sequence is CASSIGTGSYEQYF. The covered CDR3 bases are TGTGCCAGTAGTATAGGCACAGGGTCCTACGAG. Based on the CDR3 plus reference TRBV19 and TRBJ2-7, the full variable domain is DGGITQSPKYLFRKEGQNVTLSCEQNLNHDAMYWYRQDPGQGLRLIYYSQIVNDFQKGDIAEGYSVSREKKESFPLTVTSAQKNPTAFYLCASSIGTGSYEQYFGPGTRLTVT.

With respect to this clone: The read stops 3 residues short of the end of the CDR3; the missing end is completed from the germline J gene. The chain recombines TRBV7-3 with TRBJ2-1; 7 positions agree with TRBD2. This CDR3 has 15 amino acids. Germline trimming cut 2 bases from V and 7 bases from J; bases unmatched to any gene: 8. Germline-derived CDR1 and CDR2 are SGHTA and FQGTGA. The sequenced part of the CDR3 DNA is TGTGCCAGCAGCTTATTAGGCGGGAGTGGAAATGAG. Protein product: CASSLLGGSGNE. The CDR3 reads in full as CASSLLGGSGNEQFF.

To note about this clone: Sequencing ends 3 residues short of the CDR3 end; the germline J gene provides the rest. The J gene is TRBJ2-7, the V gene TRBV28; possible D gene TRBD1, 5 bases. The germline V gene encodes CDR1 MDHEN and CDR2 SYDVKM. CDR3 length: 14 residues. The V end was cut by 7 bases, the J end by 2 bases, with 15 bases between. CDR3 bases read: TGTGCCAGCACCCTTCAGGGAAGTACCTACGAG. This translates into CASTLQGSTYE. The full CDR3 reads CASTLQGSTYEQYF.

Comments on this clone: The CDR3 goes on 3 residues after the read ends, and that part is filled in from the germline J gene. This sequence joins TRBV13 and TRBJ1-2, with 7 nucleotides matching TRBD1. From germline, CDR1 is PRHDT and CDR2 FYEKMQ (reference sequence). The ends lost 1 base at V and 7 bases at J; junction bases unmatched: 9. The CDR3 consists of 15 residues. This CDR3 reads CASSLEGPDRAGYTF. The sequenced CDR3 bases are TGTGCCAGCAGCTTAGAGGGGCCAGACAGGGCTGGC. The full variable domain, its missing parts supplied by reference TRBV13 and TRBJ1-2, is AAGVIQSPRHLIKEKRETATLKCYPIPRHDTVYWYQQGPGQDPQFLISFYEKMQSDKGSIPDRFSAQQFSDYHSELNMSSLELGDSALYFCASSLEGPDRAGYTFGSGTRLTVV.

Regarding this clone: The sequenced fragment ends 3 residues before the CDR3 boundary, so the rest is inferred from the germline J gene. The rearrangement links TRBV20-1 to TRBJ2-2; the D gene is possibly TRBD2 (6 bases). V lost 3 bases to trimming and J lost 6 bases, with 8 bases between them. Looked up from germline, CDR1 is DFQATT and CDR2 is SNEGSKA (reference sequence). There are 12 residues in the CDR3. CDR3 in amino acids: CSASRGSGELFF. The part of the CDR3 DNA that was read is TGCAGTGCTAGCCGGGGGTCCGGGGAG.

Of note for this clone: Read sequence stops 3 residues before the CDR3 end, and the germline J gene provides the missing end. V and J are TRBV19 and TRBJ2-6, with 7 nucleotides matching TRBD2. This CDR3 comprises 15 residues. J lost 2 bases, V lost 3 bases, and 1 base had no gene match. Germline values: CDR1 LNHDA, CDR2 SQIVND (reference sequence). CDR3 region: CASSMAGAGANVLTF. The DNA read from the CDR3 is TGTGCCAGTAGTATGGCGGGGGCTGGGGCCAACGTC.

As regards this clone: Read coverage stops 3 residues before the CDR3 terminus; the germline J gene supplies the remainder. This chain connects TRBV19 to TRBJ2-1; 10 bases match TRBD2. Germline V gene lookup returns CDR1 LNHDA and CDR2 SQIVND (reference sequence). V trimming: 2 bases; J trimming: 9 bases; junction bases outside the gene matches: 7. This CDR3 has 15 amino acids. CDR3 bases read: TGTGCCAGTAGTATATGGCTAGCGGGAGTGGTTGAG. Residues: CASSIWLAGVVE. The whole CDR3 sequence is CASSIWLAGVVEQFF.

About this clone: The read terminates 3 residues before the CDR3 end, so the remaining end is supplied by the germline J gene. This rearrangement joins TRBV10-3 to TRBJ2-3; 13 nucleotides agree with TRBD2. Unmatched junction bases numbered 10, after V lost 3 bases and J lost 4 bases. From germline, CDR1 is ENHRY and CDR2 SYGVKD. The CDR3 has 18 residues. The CDR3 protein is CAISDASRLAGGPDTQYF. CDR3 DNA, as far as it was read: TGTGCCATCAGTGATGCGTCCAGACTAGCGGGAGGCCCAGATACG.

About this clone itself: The read ends 3 residues early relative to the CDR3; the germline J gene fills the gap. The chain carries TRBV19 and TRBJ1-4; D possibly corresponds to TRBD1 (5 bases). Trimming took 3 bases from V and 3 from J, leaving 11 bases between them. CDR1 and CDR2 (germline): LNHDA, SQIVND (reference sequence). The CDR3 extends over 15 amino acids. Partial CDR3 DNA: TGTGCCAGTAGTATCTCAGGGTATGCTAATGAAAAA. Amino acid sequence: CASSISGYANEK. The entire CDR3 protein is CASSISGYANEKLFF.

With regard to this clone: The sequenced fragment ends 3 residues before the CDR3 boundary, so the rest is inferred from the germline J gene. V is TRBV7-9 and J is TRBJ2-3; D remains ambiguous. This CDR3 region has 14 residues. Germline V CDR1 and CDR2: SEHNR, FQNEAQ (reference sequence). V lost 2 bases, J lost 0 bases, and 6 bases lay in between. CDR3 sequence reads: CASSLSGSTDTQYF. The DNA read from the CDR3 is TGTGCCAGCAGCTTATCCGGGAGCACAGATACG.

Notes on this clone: Sequencing ends 3 residues short of the CDR3 end; the germline J gene provides the rest. The V call is TRBV19, the J call TRBJ2-3, with a weak D call TRBD2 (6 bases). V gave up 5 bases and J gave up 4 bases, with 19 bases separating them. The CDR3 length is 16 residues. Looked up from germline, CDR1 is LNHDA and CDR2 is SQIVND (reference sequence). The CDR3 bases that were read are TGTGCCAGTAGTCTAATGGGGGGAATGGGAGCAGATACG. This encodes CASSLMGGMGADT. The CDR3, in full, reads CASSLMGGMGADTQYF.

With respect to this clone: The CDR3 goes on 3 residues after the read ends, and that part is filled in from the germline J gene. The chain recombines TRBV29-1 with TRBJ2-1, with D perhaps matching TRBD2 (5 bases). Germline lookup yields CDR1 SQVTM and CDR2 ANQGSEA. Between the trimmed V and J ends, which lost 7 bases and 9 bases, there was a span of 22 bases. CDR3 size: 14 residues. The CDR3: CSARSGGFQSEQFF. The part of the CDR3 DNA that was read is TGCAGCGCCAGATCAGGAGGTTTCCAATCTGAG.

On this clone: The CDR3 is cut off 3 residues early in the read; its end comes from the germline J gene. The chain employs TRBV20-1 and TRBJ2-5; 14 bases map to TRBD2. V trimming: 5 bases; J trimming: 4 bases; junction bases outside the gene matches: 15. Looked up from germline, CDR1 is DFQATT and CDR2 is SNEGSKA (reference sequence). The CDR3 spans 18 residues. CDR3 DNA (partial): TGCAGTGCTCGACTAGCGGGAGGGCGTCGGGGATTAGGAGAGACC. Residues: CSARLAGGRRGLGET. The full CDR3 reads CSARLAGGRRGLGETQYF.

A remark on this clone: The read finishes 3 residues shy of the CDR3 end, and the germline J gene is used to complete it. This chain joins TRBV20-1 and TRBJ2-7; 7 bases match TRBD2. The CDR3 sequence is 13 residues long. Germline V CDR1 and CDR2: DFQATT, SNEGSKA (reference sequence). V gave up 7 bases and J gave up 3 bases; unmatched junction bases: 9. The sequenced CDR3 bases are TGCAGTGTCCTAGCGGAAAACCTCTACGAG. Translation: CSVLAENLYE. The CDR3 as a whole reads CSVLAENLYEQYF.

Note on this clone: Sequencing ends 3 residues short of the CDR3 end; the germline J gene provides the rest. This chain connects TRBV11-2 to TRBJ1-4; D not certain. The CDR3 loop spans 15 amino acids. Trimming removed 2 bases at V and 3 bases at J, with 10 bases between. Per the germline V gene, CDR1 is SGHAT and CDR2 is FQNNGV. CDR3: CASSLRYIANEKLFF. CDR3 bases read: TGTGCCAGCAGCTTAAGATACATTGCTAATGAAAAA. The whole variable domain, remainder taken from reference TRBV11-2 and TRBJ1-4, is EAGVAQSPRYKIIEKRQSVAFWCNPISGHATLYWYQQILGQGPKLLIQFQNNGVVDDSQLPKDRFSAERLKGVDSTLKIQPAKLEDSAVYLCASSLRYIANEKLFFGSGTQLSVL.